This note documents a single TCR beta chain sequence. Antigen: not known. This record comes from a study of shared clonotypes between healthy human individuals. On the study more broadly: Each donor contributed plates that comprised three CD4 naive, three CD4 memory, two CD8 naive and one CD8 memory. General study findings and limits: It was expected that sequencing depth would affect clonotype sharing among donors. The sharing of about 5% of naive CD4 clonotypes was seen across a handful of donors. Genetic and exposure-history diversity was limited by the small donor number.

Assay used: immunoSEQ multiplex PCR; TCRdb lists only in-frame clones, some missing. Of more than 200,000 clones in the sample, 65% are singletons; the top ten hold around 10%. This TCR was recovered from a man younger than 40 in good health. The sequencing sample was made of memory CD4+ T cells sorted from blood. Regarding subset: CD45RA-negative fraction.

CDR3: CASSARDFTEQYF. The CDR3 bases are TGTGCCAGCAGTGCGCGGGATTTCACCGAGCAGTACTTC. This rearrangement joins TRBV5-4 to TRBJ2-7; the D gene is possibly TRBD2 (6 bases). Trimming took 5 bases from V and 6 from J, leaving 15 bases between them. Germline values: CDR1 SGHNT, CDR2 YYREEE (reference sequence). The CDR3 has 13 residues.